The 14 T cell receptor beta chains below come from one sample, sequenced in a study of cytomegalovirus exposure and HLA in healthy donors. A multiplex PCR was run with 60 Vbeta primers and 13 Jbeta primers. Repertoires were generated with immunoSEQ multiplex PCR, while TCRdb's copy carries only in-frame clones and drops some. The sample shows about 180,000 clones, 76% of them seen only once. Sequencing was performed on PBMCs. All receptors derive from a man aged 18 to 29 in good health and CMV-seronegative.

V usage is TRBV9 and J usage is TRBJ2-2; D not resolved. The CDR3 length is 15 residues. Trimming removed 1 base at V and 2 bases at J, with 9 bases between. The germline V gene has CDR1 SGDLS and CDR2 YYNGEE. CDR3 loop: CASSVLSLNTGELFF. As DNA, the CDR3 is TGTGCCAGCAGCGTATTGTCTCTTAACACCGGGGAGCTGTTTTTT. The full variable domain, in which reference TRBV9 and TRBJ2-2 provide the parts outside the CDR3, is DSGVTQTPKHLITATGQRVTLRCSPRSGDLSVYWYQQSLDQGLQFLIQYYNGEERAKGNILERFSAQQFPDLHSELNLSSLELGDSALYFCASSVLSLNTGELFFGEGSRLTVL.

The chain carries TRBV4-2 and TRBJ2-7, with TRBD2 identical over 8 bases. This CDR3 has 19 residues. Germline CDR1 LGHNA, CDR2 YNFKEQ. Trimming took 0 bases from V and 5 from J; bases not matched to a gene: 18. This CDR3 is CASSQDRTLVSGRHHEQYF. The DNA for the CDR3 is TGTGCCAGCAGCCAAGATCGCACTCTTGTCAGCGGGAGACATCACGAGCAGTACTTC.

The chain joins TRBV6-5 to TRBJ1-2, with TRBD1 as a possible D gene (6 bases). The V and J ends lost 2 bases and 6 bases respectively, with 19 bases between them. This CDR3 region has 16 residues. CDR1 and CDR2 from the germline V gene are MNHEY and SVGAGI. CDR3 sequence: CASSYKSQGLLDGYTF. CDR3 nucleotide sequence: TGTGCCAGCAGTTACAAATCGCAGGGGCTCTTGGATGGCTACACCTTC.

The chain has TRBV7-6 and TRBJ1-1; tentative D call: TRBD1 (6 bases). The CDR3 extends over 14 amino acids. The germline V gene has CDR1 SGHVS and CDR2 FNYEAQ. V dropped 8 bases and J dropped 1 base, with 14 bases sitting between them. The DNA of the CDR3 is TGTGCCAGCGTTCCAGAAGGGGGGAACACTGAAGCTTTCTTT. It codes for CASVPEGGNTEAFF. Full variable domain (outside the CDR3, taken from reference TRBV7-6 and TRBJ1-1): GAGVSQSPRYKVTKRGQDVALRCDPISGHVSLYWYRQALGQGPEFLTYFNYEAQQDKSGLPNDRFSAERPEGSISTLTIQRTEQRDSAMYRCASVPEGGNTEAFFGQGTRLTVV.

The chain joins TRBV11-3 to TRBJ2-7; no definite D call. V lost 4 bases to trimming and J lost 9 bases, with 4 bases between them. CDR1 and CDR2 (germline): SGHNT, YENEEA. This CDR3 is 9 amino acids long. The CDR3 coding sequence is TGTGCCAGCAGCTCGGGGCAGTACTTC. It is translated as CASSSGQYF.

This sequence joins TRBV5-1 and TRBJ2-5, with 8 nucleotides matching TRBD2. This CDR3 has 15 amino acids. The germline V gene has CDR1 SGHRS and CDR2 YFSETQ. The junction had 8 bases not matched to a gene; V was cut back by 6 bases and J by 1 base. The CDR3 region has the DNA TGCGCCAGCACTCCCTGGACTAGCAGCCAAGAGACCCAGTACTTC. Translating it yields CASTPWTSSQETQYF. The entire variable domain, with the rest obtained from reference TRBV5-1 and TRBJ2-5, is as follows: KAGVTQTPRYLIKTRGQQVTLSCSPISGHRSVSWYQQTPGQGLQFLFEYFSETQRNKGNFPGRFSGRQFSNSRSEMNVSTLELGDSALYLCASTPWTSSQETQYFGPGTRLLVL.

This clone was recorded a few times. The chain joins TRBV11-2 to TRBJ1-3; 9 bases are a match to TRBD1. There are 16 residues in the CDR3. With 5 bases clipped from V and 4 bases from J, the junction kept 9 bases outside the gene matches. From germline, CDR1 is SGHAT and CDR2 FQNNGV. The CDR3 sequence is CASSIQTGGLGNTIYF. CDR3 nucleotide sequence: TGTGCCAGCAGCATTCAGACAGGGGGACTCGGAAACACCATATATTTT.

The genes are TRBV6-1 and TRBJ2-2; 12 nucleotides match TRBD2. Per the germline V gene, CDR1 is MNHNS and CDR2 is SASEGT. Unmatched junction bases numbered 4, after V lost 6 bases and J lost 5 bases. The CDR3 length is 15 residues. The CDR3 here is CASSPLAGGTGELFF. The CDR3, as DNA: TGTGCCAGCAGCCCACTAGCGGGGGGAACCGGGGAGCTGTTTTTT.

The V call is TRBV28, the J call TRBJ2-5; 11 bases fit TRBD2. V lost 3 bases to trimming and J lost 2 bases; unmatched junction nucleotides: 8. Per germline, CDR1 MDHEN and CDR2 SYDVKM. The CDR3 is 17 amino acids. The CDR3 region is CASSLFGLAGLQETQYF. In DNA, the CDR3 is TGTGCCAGCAGTTTGTTCGGACTAGCGGGCTTACAAGAGACCCAGTACTTC. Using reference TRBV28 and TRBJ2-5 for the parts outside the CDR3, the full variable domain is DVKVTQSSRYLVKRTGEKVFLECVQDMDHENMFWYRQDPGLGLRLIYFSYDVKMKEKGDIPEGYSVSREKKERFSLILESASTNQTSMYLCASSLFGLAGLQETQYFGPGTRLLVL.

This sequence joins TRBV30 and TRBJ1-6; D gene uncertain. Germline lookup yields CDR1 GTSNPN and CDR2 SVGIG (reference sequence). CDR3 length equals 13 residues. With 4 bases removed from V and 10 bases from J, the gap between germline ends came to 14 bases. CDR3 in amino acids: CAWKEGLNSPLHF. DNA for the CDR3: TGTGCCTGGAAGGAGGGTTTGAACTCACCCCTCCACTTT. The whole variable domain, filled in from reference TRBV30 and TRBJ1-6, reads SQTIHQWPATLVQPVGSPLSLECTVEGTSNPNLYWYRQAAGRGLQLLFYSVGIGQISSEVPQNLSASRPQDRQFILSSKKLLLSDSGFYLCAWKEGLNSPLHFGNGTRLTVT.

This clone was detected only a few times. This CDR3 is CASSQGAYGYTF. In DNA form, the CDR3 reads TGTGCCAGCAGCCAAGGGGCTTATGGCTACACCTTC. This chain uses TRBV4-2 with TRBJ1-2; unclear D gene. This CDR3 region has 12 residues. Trimming shortened V by 1 base and J by 5 bases, and 5 bases separated the two germline ends. Germline-derived CDR1 and CDR2 are LGHNA and YNFKEQ.

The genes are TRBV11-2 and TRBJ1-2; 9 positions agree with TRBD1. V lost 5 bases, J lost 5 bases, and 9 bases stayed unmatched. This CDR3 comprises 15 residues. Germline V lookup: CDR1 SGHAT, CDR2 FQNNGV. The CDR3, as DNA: TGTGCCAGCAGCCAAGGACAGGGGCAAGCTTATGGCTACACCTTC. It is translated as CASSQGQGQAYGYTF.

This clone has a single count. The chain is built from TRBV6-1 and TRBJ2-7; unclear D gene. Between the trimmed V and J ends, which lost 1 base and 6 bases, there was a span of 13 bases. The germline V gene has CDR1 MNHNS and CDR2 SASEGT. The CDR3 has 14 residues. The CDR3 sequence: CASSEVGSKLEQYF. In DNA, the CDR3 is TGTGCCAGCAGTGAAGTCGGGTCCAAACTCGAGCAGTACTTC.

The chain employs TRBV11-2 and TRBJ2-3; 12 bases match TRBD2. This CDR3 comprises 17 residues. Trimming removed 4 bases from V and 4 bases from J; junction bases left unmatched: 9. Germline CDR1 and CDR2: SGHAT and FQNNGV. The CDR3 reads CASSSRLAGVSADTQYF. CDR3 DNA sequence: TGTGCCAGCAGCTCCCGACTAGCGGGAGTTTCCGCAGATACGCAGTATTTT.